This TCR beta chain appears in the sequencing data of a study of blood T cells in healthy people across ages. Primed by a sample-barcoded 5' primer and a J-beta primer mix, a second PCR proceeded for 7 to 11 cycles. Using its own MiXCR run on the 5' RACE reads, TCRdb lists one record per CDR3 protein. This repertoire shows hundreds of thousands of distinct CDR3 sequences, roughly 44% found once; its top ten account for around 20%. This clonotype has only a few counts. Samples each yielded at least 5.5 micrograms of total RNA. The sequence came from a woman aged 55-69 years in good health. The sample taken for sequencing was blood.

The CDR3 region has the DNA TGCGCCAGCAGCTCAGGGACTAGCGGGGAATACAATGAGCAGTTCTTC. It codes for CASSSGTSGEYNEQFF. The V gene is TRBV5-1, the J gene TRBJ2-1, with 13 bases identical to TRBD2. The germline V gene encodes CDR1 SGHRS and CDR2 YFSETQ. The V segment lost 3 bases and the J segment 4 bases; nucleotides outside the gene matches: 4. The CDR3 sequence is 16 residues long.